These T cell receptor beta chains were read from a single sample in a study of beta chain features in type 1 diabetes. Clones were read by immunoSEQ multiplex PCR, and TCRdb kept only the in-frame ones, dropping some. In the table there are about 150,000 clones, around a tenth of which are singletons. The sequenced sample was central memory CD4+ T cells from blood. These receptors all stem from a man aged 18 to 29 in good health. CDR3s include the opening cysteine and the closing phenylalanine or tryptophan.

CAISEGAGGSKNIQYF TRBJ2-4 TRBV10-3
CAWKLGGQPQHF TRBJ1-5 TRBV30
CASRTSGGAIEQFF TRBJ2-1 TRBV7-8
CASSITSPVAYNEQFF TRBJ2-1 TRBV5-1
CASSLPLGGSGNTIYF TRBJ1-3 TRBV5-4
CASSRTGNTEAFF TRBJ1-1 TRBV5-5
CASSQEAPSPQHF TRBJ1-5 TRBV4-3
CASSLDRSGTGELFF TRBJ2-2 TRBV5-1
CASSQSYEQYF TRBJ2-7 TRBV2
CASSPRGGGYTEAFF TRBJ1-1 TRBV4-2
CASSQAVDQPQHF TRBJ1-5 TRBV4-1
CASSSNSLTGEQYF TRBJ2-7 TRBV7-2
CASGQYSNQPQHF TRBJ1-5 TRBV15
CASSLASQGQETQYF TRBJ2-5 TRBV7-8
CASSPPSGVQETQYF TRBJ2-5 TRBV7-9
CASSPPDSGNTIYF TRBJ1-3 TRBV6-6
CASSATGNGPQHF TRBJ1-5 TRBV6-4
CASSLDKGVYEQYF TRBJ2-7 TRBV5-4
CASSPRQGSPYEQYF TRBJ2-7 TRBV6-5
CASSPGTGVTDTQYF TRBJ2-3 TRBV5-4
CAILGGVGDTQYF TRBJ2-3 TRBV28
CASSAQGSADTQYF TRBJ2-3 TRBV28
CASSTVLSYNEQFF TRBJ2-1 TRBV5-5
CSVVRPGDYEQYF - TRBV29-1
CASRSTGVLFDGYTF TRBJ1-2 TRBV11-2
CASSFQGANTDTQYF TRBJ2-3 TRBV5-1
CASGLLAGGVHF TRBJ2-3 TRBV7-2
CASSRAGGAKETQYF TRBJ2-5 TRBV6-5
CASSLAAVPPIQYF TRBJ2-4 TRBV5-1
CASSKGQTYEQYF TRBJ2-7 TRBV10-1
CASSEKWGGPNTGELFF TRBJ2-2 TRBV7-6
CASSLGGLKPQHF TRBJ1-5 TRBV4-3
CASSPQDRVRDTQYF TRBJ2-3 TRBV5-1
CASSFWTGARNTGELFF TRBJ2-2 TRBV7-2
CASSYSILAGDEQFF TRBJ2-1 TRBV6-5
CASSQTELAKNIQYF TRBJ2-4 TRBV14
CASSLEQNSPLHF TRBJ1-6 TRBV5-4
CASSAGTEDWNEQYF TRBJ2-7 TRBV11-2
CASSLAGRNTEAFF TRBJ1-1 TRBV5-1
CASSRQGLWTEAFF TRBJ1-1 TRBV2
CASSSTLAGGPRTDTQYF TRBJ2-3 TRBV7-2
CASSQGSLNTEAFF TRBJ1-1 TRBV9
CASSFRGTGELFF TRBJ2-2 TRBV7-9
CASSEFGGPYEQYF TRBJ2-7 TRBV25-1
CASSPQGKGHYNSPLHF TRBJ1-6 TRBV12-1
CASSQTSGGVHEQYF TRBJ2-7 TRBV4-2
CAWSVRPGTEAFF TRBJ1-1 TRBV30
CASSPGGTPETQYF TRBJ2-5 TRBV7-3
CASSLGDSSGANVLTF TRBJ2-6 TRBV5-1
CASSLLAGARYEQYF TRBJ2-7 TRBV4-2
CASSQDGSGEDGNEKLFF TRBJ1-4 TRBV4-3
CASSQGQLPIYEQYF TRBJ2-7 TRBV14
CASGTSGGANEQFF TRBJ2-1 TRBV12-5
CSVSGTNSQETQYF TRBJ2-5 TRBV29-1